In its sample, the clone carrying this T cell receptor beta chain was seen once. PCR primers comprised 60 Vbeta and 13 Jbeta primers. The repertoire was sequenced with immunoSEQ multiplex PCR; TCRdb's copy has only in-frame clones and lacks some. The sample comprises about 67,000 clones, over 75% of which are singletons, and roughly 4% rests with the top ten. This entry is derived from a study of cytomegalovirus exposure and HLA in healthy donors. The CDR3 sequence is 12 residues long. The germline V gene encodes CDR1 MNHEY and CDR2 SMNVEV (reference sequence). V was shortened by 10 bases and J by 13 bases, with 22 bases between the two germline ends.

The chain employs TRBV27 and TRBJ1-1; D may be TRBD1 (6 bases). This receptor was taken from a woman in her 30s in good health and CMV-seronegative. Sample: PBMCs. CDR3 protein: CATWGQGGTVFF. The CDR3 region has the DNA TGTGCCACCTGGGGGCAGGGTGGAACTGTTTTCTTT.